This TCR beta chain was found in a study of blood T cell repertoires in COVID-19. Study information: There were acute and convalescent COVID-19 samples, and they came from the United States, Italy and Spain. T cells, B-cell-depleted T cells, or PBMCs provided the cDNA or gDNA that served as material.

This CDR3 contains 13 residues. From germline, CDR1 is SQVTM and CDR2 ANQGSEA. V lost 4 bases to trimming and J lost 2 bases; unmatched junction nucleotides: 4. Original data processing: By means of reference gene primer amplification, nucleated cell counts were estimated. TCRdb keeps only in-frame clones here, not all; method: immunoSEQ multiplex PCR. The V and J calls and clone size come from that table; D and trimming were worked out from the DNA. Here the sample spans some 290,000 clones, 81% being singletons. The source is a woman aged 60-75 years with active or convalescent COVID-19. The sample was peripheral blood. This chain connects TRBV29-1 to TRBJ1-2; 7 bases are a match to TRBD1. For the CDR3, the DNA is TGCAGCGTTGGCCTGGGACAGAACTATGGCTACACCTTC. Translated: CSVGLGQNYGYTF.